These 2 T cell receptor beta chains came from one sample sequenced in a study of identical twins. TCRdb processed the 5' RACE reads anew with MiXCR; each CDR3 protein has one entry. The sample includes a few hundred thousand distinct CDR3 sequences, approximately 8.3% of them seen just once. The data also belong to a second study, concerning yellow fever vaccine responses in identical twins.

The sample taken for sequencing was CD8+ T cells sorted from blood. These receptors were obtained from a woman aged 18 to 35 in good health.

This clonotype was counted between two and nine times. The chain joins TRBV12-3 or TRBV12-4 to TRBJ2-1; D remains unclear. The CDR3 covers 11 residues. Between the trimmed V and J ends, which lost 3 bases and 13 bases, there was a span of 10 bases. The CDR3 reads CASSFGGAQFF. In DNA form, the CDR3 reads TGTGCCAGCAGTTTTGGCGGAGCCCAGTTCTTC.

J is TRBJ1-3 and V is TRBV6-1, with D uncertain. Germline lookup yields CDR1 MNHNS and CDR2 SASEGT. The CDR3 length is 15 residues. Trimming removed 7 bases from V and 5 bases from J, with 18 bases in between. Here the CDR3 DNA reads TGTGCCAGCACTCCCGACGGGTCGTTAAGAAACACCATATATTTT. It specifies CASTPDGSLRNTIYF.